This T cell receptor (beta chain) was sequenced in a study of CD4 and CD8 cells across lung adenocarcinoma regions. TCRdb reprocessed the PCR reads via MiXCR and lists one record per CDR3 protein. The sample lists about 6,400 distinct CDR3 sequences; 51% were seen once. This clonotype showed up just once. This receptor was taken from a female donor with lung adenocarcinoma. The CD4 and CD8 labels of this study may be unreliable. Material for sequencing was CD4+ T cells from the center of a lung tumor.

CDR3 sequence reads: CASSASGASSDEQFF. Here the CDR3 DNA reads TGTGCCAGCAGTGCTAGCGGGGCCTCCTCAGATGAGCAGTTCTTC. The chain employs TRBV12-3 or TRBV12-4 and TRBJ2-1, with 9 positions matching TRBD2. V gave up 5 bases and J gave up 8 bases; unmatched junction bases: 10. This CDR3 region has 15 residues.